This T cell receptor beta chain was identified during a study of Tregs in tolerant kidney transplant recipients. The CDR3 loop spans 14 amino acids. The V gene's germline CDR1 is SGHRS and CDR2 YFSETQ. The V end was cut by 0 bases, the J end by 8 bases, with 14 bases between. Using immunoSEQ multiplex PCR, the repertoire was profiled, and TCRdb retains in-frame clones only, with some absent. The sample carries 200,000 to 300,000 clones, approximately 83% recorded once. V and J are TRBV5-1 and TRBJ1-2, with a tentative D call TRBD1 (6 bases). This TCR derives from a human donor in good health. The sequenced material came from CD4+ T cells from blood. In DNA form, the CDR3 reads TGCGCCAGCAGCTTGGGAACAGGGTCGGACGGCTACACCTTC. Translation gives CASSLGTGSDGYTF.